This T cell receptor beta chain was identified in a study of cytomegalovirus exposure and HLA in healthy donors (TCRdb year 2017). At the level of the whole study: According to an earlier analysis of several hundred of the donors, some 180 million T cells yielded over 90 million unique TCR beta sequences and roughly 280 Gb of sequence data. An early release that covered about 600 HLA-typed donors contained approximately 300 gigabases of sequencing data and approximately 85 million unique TCR sequences. Of the 300 to 500 genotyped donors, less than 85% were placed in the genetic ancestry cluster associated with self-reported Caucasian donors. The study was designed to test whether signatures of past pathogen exposure could be identified by cataloging public T cell receptors. The study profiled the T cell repertoires of about 720 subjects by immunosequencing and related them to cytomegalovirus serostatus. In addition to the first cohort of 650 to 750 subjects, a separate validation cohort of 130 or so different subjects was used. The study combined high-throughput TCR immunosequencing, statistical association of individual TCRs with disease status, and machine learning to predict cytomegalovirus infection status. A later analysis re-examined previously published TCR beta repertoires from 600 to 700 donors and added high-resolution HLA genotyping to investigate patterns of TCR occurrence. Rather than using new phenotypic data, the later analysis identified candidate immune exposures from TCR beta sequences and from how often those sequences occurred across donors. An earlier analysis of roughly 580 of the donors used high-throughput TCR beta sequencing to judge whether each TCR beta V gene segment behaved as functional or pseudogenic. Donor age, sex, ethnicity and CMV serostatus were compiled together with the repertoire data. In a later genetic analysis, genome-wide SNP genotypes for about 55% of the 666 donors were used, and that subset was treated as a discovery cohort. All discovery cohort repertoires had been generated using a single sequencing platform. Both class I and class II loci were covered by HLA typing, at four-digit resolution. Typing coverage varied by locus: roughly 620-640 donors for A, B, C, DRB1 and DQB1; approximately 500 for DQA1; approximately 570 for DPA1; some 470 for DPB1. Because of strong linkage in the cohort, roughly five DR-DQ haplotypes were treated as single units for association and clustering. On average, 235,054 unique TCR beta nucleotide sequences were sequenced per donor among a few hundred genotyped donors of the cohort, with roughly a sixth of those sequences being non-productive.

Looking up the germline V gene yields CDR1 MDHEN and CDR2 SYDVKM. Counted from cysteine to phenylalanine, this CDR3 has 14 amino acids. Of the read, only the CDR3 DNA is kept; its 42 bases are in frame from base 1. V lost 4 bases and J lost 2 bases; the stretch between them is 12 bases long. Broad study findings and their caveats: In a later analysis, TCR association rates were found to vary across HLA loci, with the most associated TCRs seen for DRB1 alleles and the fewest for HLA-C alleles. A later analysis reported that several top co-occurrence clusters appeared linked to parvovirus B19, influenza, CMV and Epstein-Barr virus. In a later analysis, HLA-associated TCR beta chains were found to be more clonally expanded and to have lower generation probabilities than equally common non-associated chains. The study listed 164 TCR beta chains as associated with cytomegalovirus. The 87-base-pair reads could not distinguish some IMGT-functional V segments, including TRBV6-2 and TRBV6-3, so those segments were excluded. The presence/absence analyses assumed that sequencing depth was roughly uniform across donors, and that assumption may not be true. In an earlier analysis of a few hundred of the donors, most TCR beta V segments were observed in productive rearrangements about 87% or about 30% of the time, broadly matching IMGT annotations. When HLA alleles, especially DR and DQ, strongly co-occurred, attributing TCR associations to individual alleles was difficult. A further reported finding was that TCR beta sequences accurately predicted the HLA-A and HLA-B alleles for most subjects in the first cohort. Only TCR beta chains were sequenced in this cohort, and the absence of alpha or paired-chain data limited detectable features. A later genetic analysis associated a missense DCLRE1C variant with V-gene and J-gene trimming of TCR beta chains, and an independent cohort replicated the association. Correlated functional status among segregating V segments might reflect linkage disequilibrium, but an unknown experimental factor could not be ruled out. In a later analysis, most CMV-associated TCR beta chains were found to appear HLA-restricted, with HLA associations seemingly driven largely by CMV exposure. According to the authors, the approach could potentially be generalized to other disease states and immunological phenotypes. The classifier was reported to diagnose cytomegalovirus status with high specificity and sensitivity in both the original cohort and the validation cohort. The only immune exposure information available for the cohort was CMV serostatus. At a false discovery rate of 0.05, a later analysis linked 15,000 to 20,000 TCR beta sequences to specific HLA alleles. A cluster of highly shared sequence variants was judged likely to represent a technical artifact of the sequencing pipeline. In vitro tests confirmed that a few of the cytomegalovirus-associated TCR beta chains recognize cytomegalovirus antigens. Across donors, most TCR sequences were observed very rarely, whereas some public TCRs were present in many individuals. HLA typing was unavailable for some donors at each locus, so association tests used only the typed subset. About 17 rarely observed V segments, including chromosome 9 orphons, were excluded from the earlier analysis of almost 600 of the donors because counts were too low. According to a later genetic analysis, donors in an Asian-associated ancestry cluster had fewer N-insertions in productive TCRs than the roughly 670-donor mean.

The cohort comprised 670 or so healthy bone marrow donors. All cohort members were sampled while nominally healthy, although unrecorded immune exposures were likely present. The donor tested CMV seropositive and was one of the 289 seropositive cohort members. A peripheral blood sample was collected from each donor, and TCR beta sequencing was performed on peripheral blood mononuclear cells. Genomic DNA extraction from the blood cell samples was performed with the Qiagen DNeasy Blood Extraction Kit. The library was prepared using the immunoSEQ multiplex PCR assay. A mixture of 60 forward primers for TCR Vbeta segments and 13 reverse primers for TCR Jbeta segments was used in the multiplex PCR. The CDR3 region of rearranged TCR beta genes was amplified from genomic DNA with a multiplex PCR assay. On the Illumina HiSeq System, the amplified TCR beta libraries were sequenced as 87-base-pair reads. As for how the authors treated the data: A later analysis tallied around 82 million unique TCR beta chains across the 666 repertoires, and around 12 million of those chains were shared by two or more donors. Raw reads were error-corrected and collapsed into unique sequences by a nearest-neighbor algorithm in which closely related sequences were merged to remove PCR and sequencing errors. To assign V, D and J gene segments, CDR3 sequences were aligned to IMGT reference sequences. For a sequence to be retained, at least a six-nucleotide match to both a V gene segment and a J gene segment was required. A rearrangement was called productive if the CDR3 had no stop codons and remained in frame with V and J, and every other rearrangement was called non-productive. CDR3 was defined by IMGT convention, running from the second conserved V-encoded cysteine to the conserved J-encoded phenylalanine. The earlier analysis of about 590 of the donors excluded sequences that lacked an unambiguous match to a single V gene segment. In an earlier analysis of more than 500 of the donors, a V segment was called functional when productive rearrangements were above 56.7%, and segregating when the standard deviation between donors exceeded 5%. A statistical classification framework was developed to diagnose cytomegalovirus status using the catalog of TCR beta chain sequences. V and J gene assignment, in a later analysis, came from comparing TCR nucleotide sequences with IMGT/GENE-DB human TR gene sequences. A later analysis assigned CDR3 sequences and most-parsimonious VDJ recombination scenarios with the TCRdist pipeline. A later analysis defined each TCR beta chain by its CDR3 amino acid sequence plus V-gene family, and excluded reads lacking a unique V-gene family. In a later analysis, 500 to 650 highly shared, low-generation-probability nucleotide sequences were removed to address suspected cross-contamination and a sequencing artifact. In a later analysis, a clonal expansion index was calculated for each public chain from normalized within-repertoire ranks of inferred template counts. A later analysis computed generation probabilities with a VDJ recombination model fitted to out-of-frame rearrangements, and checked the results against IGoR. In a later analysis, TCR-TCR, TCR-HLA and TCR-CMV co-occurrence was scored with hypergeometric tests, and a repertoire-size bias correction was applied to TCR pairs. False discovery rates were estimated in a later analysis by permuting HLA or CMV assignments 20 times. A later analysis grouped co-occurring TCRs with DBSCAN, adding TCRdist sequence similarity when clustering within HLA-allele-positive subsets. Repertoires with fewer than 30,000 or more than 120,000 public chains, plus five repertoires with anomalous nucleotide sharing, were excluded from co-occurrence clustering. TCRdb mirrors the immuneACCESS table, restricted to in-frame sequences. Some clones are absent from its copies; in checked studies, under half trace to an unresolved V gene, and the reason for the others is unknown. V, J and clone size derive from that table, while D and trimming were established from the DNA sequence. This sample comprises about 59,000 clones, over 60% of them detected only once. The top ten clones comprise approximately 6.3% of the sample.

This clone appeared once. No antigen is known for it. No much larger clone is present one base from it, and per-base qualities are unavailable. Sequences were obtained from PBMCs. This clonotype was obtained from a man younger than 45 in good health and CMV-seropositive. The rearranged segments are TRBV28 and TRBJ2-7, and perhaps TRBD1 as D gene, on 6 matching bases. The DNA reads as follows: TGTGCCAGCAGTTACGTCCAGGGGACCTACGAGCAGTACTTC. This translates into CASSYVQGTYEQYF.